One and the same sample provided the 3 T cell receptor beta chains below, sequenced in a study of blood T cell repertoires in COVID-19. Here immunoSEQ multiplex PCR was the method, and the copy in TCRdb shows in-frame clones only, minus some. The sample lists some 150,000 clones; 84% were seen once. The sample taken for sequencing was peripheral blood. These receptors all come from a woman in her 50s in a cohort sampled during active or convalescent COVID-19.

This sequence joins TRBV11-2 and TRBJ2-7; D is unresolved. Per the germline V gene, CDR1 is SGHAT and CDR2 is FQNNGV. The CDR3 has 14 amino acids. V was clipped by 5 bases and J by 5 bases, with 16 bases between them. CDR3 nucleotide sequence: TGTGCCAGCAGCCCAACGTCGGGTTCCCACGAGCAGTACTTC. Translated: CASSPTSGSHEQYF.

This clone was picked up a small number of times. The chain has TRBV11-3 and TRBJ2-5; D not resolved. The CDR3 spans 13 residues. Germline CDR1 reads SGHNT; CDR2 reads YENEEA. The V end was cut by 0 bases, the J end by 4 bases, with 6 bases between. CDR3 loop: CASSLDGSETQYF. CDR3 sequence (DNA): TGTGCCAGCAGCTTAGATGGCTCAGAGACCCAGTACTTC.

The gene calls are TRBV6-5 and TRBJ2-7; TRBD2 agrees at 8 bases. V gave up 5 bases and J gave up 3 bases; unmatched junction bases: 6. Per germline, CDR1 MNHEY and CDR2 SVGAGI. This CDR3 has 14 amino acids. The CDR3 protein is CASSTRGGSYEQYF. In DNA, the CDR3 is TGTGCCAGCAGTACCCGCGGGGGGAGCTACGAGCAGTACTTC.